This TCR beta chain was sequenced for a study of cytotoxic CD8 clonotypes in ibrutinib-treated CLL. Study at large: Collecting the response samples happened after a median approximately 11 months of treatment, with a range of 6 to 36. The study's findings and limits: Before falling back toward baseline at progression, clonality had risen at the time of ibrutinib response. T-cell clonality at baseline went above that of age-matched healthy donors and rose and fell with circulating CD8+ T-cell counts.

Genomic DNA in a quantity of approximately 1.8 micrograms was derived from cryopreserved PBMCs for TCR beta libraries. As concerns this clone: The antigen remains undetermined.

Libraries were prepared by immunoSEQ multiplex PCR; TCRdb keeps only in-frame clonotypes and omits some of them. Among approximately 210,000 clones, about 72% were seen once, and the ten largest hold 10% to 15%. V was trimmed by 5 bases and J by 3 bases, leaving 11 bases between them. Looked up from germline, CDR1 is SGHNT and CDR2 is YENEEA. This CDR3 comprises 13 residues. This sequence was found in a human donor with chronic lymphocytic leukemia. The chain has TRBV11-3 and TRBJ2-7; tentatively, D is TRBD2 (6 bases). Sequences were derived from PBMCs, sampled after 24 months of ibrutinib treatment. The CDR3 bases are TGTGCCAGCAGCAAAGCTAGCGTCTACGAGCAGTACTTC. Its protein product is CASSKASVYEQYF.